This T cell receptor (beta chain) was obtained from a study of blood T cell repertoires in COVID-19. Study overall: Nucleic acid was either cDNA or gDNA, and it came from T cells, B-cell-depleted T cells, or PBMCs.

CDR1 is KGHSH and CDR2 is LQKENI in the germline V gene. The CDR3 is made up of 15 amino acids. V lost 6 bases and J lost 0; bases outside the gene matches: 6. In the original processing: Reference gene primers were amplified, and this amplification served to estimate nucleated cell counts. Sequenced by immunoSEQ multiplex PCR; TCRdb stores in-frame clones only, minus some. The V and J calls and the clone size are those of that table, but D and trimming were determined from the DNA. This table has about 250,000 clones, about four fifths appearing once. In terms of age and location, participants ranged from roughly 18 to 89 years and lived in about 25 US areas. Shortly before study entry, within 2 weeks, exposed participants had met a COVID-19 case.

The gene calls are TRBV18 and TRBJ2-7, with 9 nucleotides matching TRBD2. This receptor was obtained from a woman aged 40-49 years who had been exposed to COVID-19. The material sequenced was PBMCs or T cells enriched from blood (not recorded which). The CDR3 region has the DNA TGTGCCAGCTCGCCGAGCGGGGGGCGCTCCTACGAGCAGTACTTC. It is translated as CASSPSGGRSYEQYF.